Listed here are 2 T cell receptor beta chains from one sample, sequenced in a study of blood T cell repertoires in COVID-19 (dated by TCRdb to 2020 to 2022). Libraries were made using the immunoSEQ multiplex PCR assay. Sourced from immuneACCESS, this table was stored by TCRdb with only in-frame sequences that have V and J called. A share of the clones is absent; for the studies checked, an unresolved V gene accounts for under half, and the remainder has no known explanation. The sample table holds around 380,000 clones, of which roughly four fifths were seen once. The ten largest clones represent 1.1% of the sample. Sequencing used peripheral blood. The receptors were sampled from a human donor with acute or convalescent COVID-19. The donor label of this sample is uncertain.

The rearrangement links TRBV10-2 to TRBJ2-7, with 7 bases aligning to TRBD1. CDR1 is WSHSY, CDR2 SAAADI, per germline. This CDR3 spans 14 amino acids. The trim removed 2 bases at V and 3 bases at J, leaving 4 bases unmatched. As DNA, the CDR3 is TGCGCCAGCAGTGAGCCGACAGGGATCTACGAGCAGTACTTC. The encoded protein is CASSEPTGIYEQYF.

This clone has only one observation. This chain links TRBV9 with TRBJ1-4; a weak D match, TRBD1 (5 bases). Per germline, CDR1 SGDLS and CDR2 YYNGEE. V was pared by 2 bases and J by 0 bases, with 14 bases between. This CDR3 spans 17 amino acids. CDR3 sequence: CASSVTQGAATNEKLFF. CDR3 DNA: TGTGCCAGCAGCGTGACCCAGGGCGCAGCAACTAATGAAAAACTGTTTTTT. Complete variable domain (other parts from reference TRBV9 and TRBJ1-4): DSGVTQTPKHLITATGQRVTLRCSPRSGDLSVYWYQQSLDQGLQFLIQYYNGEERAKGNILERFSAQQFPDLHSELNLSSLELGDSALYFCASSVTQGAATNEKLFFGSGTQLSVL.